These 24 T cell receptor beta chains were sequenced from one sample in a study of shared clonotypes between healthy human individuals. Sequencing used immunoSEQ multiplex PCR; TCRdb keeps in-frame clones, though not all of them. The sample carries 2 million to 2.5 million clones, 85% to 95% recorded once. What was sequenced was naive CD4+ T cells from PBMCs. Subset in this sample: CD45RA+ positively selected. These TCRs come from a man aged 18-30 years in good health. Some clones in this sample may be carry-over from other donors' samples.

This chain uses TRBV9 with TRBJ2-7; D is tentatively TRBD1 or TRBD2 (5 bases each). This CDR3 is 14 amino acids long. V was trimmed by 4 bases and J by 5 bases, leaving 16 bases between them. Per germline, CDR1 SGDLS and CDR2 YYNGEE. CDR3 bases: TGTGCCAGCAGCCCCACTTTCGGGGCTAACGAGCAGTACTTC. This gives the protein CASSPTFGANEQYF.

The genes are TRBV11-2 and TRBJ1-1; D is possibly TRBD1 (5 bases). Looked up from germline, CDR1 is SGHAT and CDR2 is FQNNGV. Trimming pared 5 bases from V and 0 bases from J, leaving 13 bases between. There are 15 residues in the CDR3. The CDR3 sequence is CASSTAGQMNTEAFF. As DNA, the CDR3 is TGTGCCAGCAGCACCGCAGGGCAAATGAACACTGAAGCTTTCTTT.

The gene calls are TRBV6-1 and TRBJ1-3; D gene uncertain. Trimming pared 7 bases from V and 4 bases from J, leaving 11 bases between. The germline V gene encodes CDR1 MNHNS and CDR2 SASEGT. The CDR3 runs 13 residues. In DNA, the CDR3 is TGTGCCAGCATGCGGGCGAGAGGAAACACCATATATTTT. Translating it yields CASMRARGNTIYF.

The V gene is TRBV28, the J gene TRBJ2-3, with D hard to call. Trimming took 6 bases from V and 12 from J, leaving 16 bases between them. The V gene's germline CDR1 is MDHEN and CDR2 SYDVKM. This CDR3 is 12 amino acids long. As DNA, the CDR3 is TGTGCCAGCAGAACGCCTGGGGAAAGTCAGTATTTT. Translated: CASRTPGESQYF.

This rearrangement joins TRBV7-2 to TRBJ2-7, with no clear D. Trimming took 5 bases from V and 2 from J, leaving 10 bases between them. Germline loops: CDR1 SGHTA, CDR2 FQGNSA. This CDR3 contains 13 residues. This CDR3 is CASSSYGPYEQYF. For the CDR3, the DNA is TGTGCCAGCAGCAGCTACGGGCCCTACGAGCAGTACTTC.

J is TRBJ1-1 and V is TRBV12-5; 8 bases are shared with TRBD1. V shed 4 bases, J shed 0 bases, and the junction held 7 bases outside the gene matches. The germline V gene has CDR1 LGHNT and CDR2 FRNRAP. This CDR3 region has 16 residues. This chain's CDR3 is CASGWTGRNMNTEAFF. CDR3 DNA: TGTGCTAGTGGTTGGACAGGGAGAAATATGAACACTGAAGCTTTCTTT.

Notes on this clone: The sample has other DNA sequences that encode this CDR3 too. V and J are TRBV18 and TRBJ1-3, with TRBD1 as a possible D gene (5 bases). Germline V CDR1 and CDR2: KGHSH, LQKENI. The CDR3 is made up of 14 amino acids. Trimming cost V 3 bases and J 1 base, with 7 bases left between them. The CDR3 DNA reads as TGTGCCAGCTCACCCCAGGGTTCTGGAAACACCATATATTTT. Translating gives CASSPQGSGNTIYF. Full variable domain (rest looked up from reference TRBV18 and TRBJ1-3): NAGVMQNPRHLVRRRGQEARLRCSPMKGHSHVYWYRQLPEEGLKFMVYLQKENIIDESGMPKERFSAEFPKEGPSILRIQQVVRGDSAAYFCASSPQGSGNTIYFGEGSWLTVV.

The chain has TRBV28 and TRBJ2-7; TRBD2 might be the D (5 bases). Trimming took off 5 bases at V and 3 bases at J, with 17 bases between the two ends. In germline, CDR1 is MDHEN, CDR2 SYDVKM. This CDR3 spans 15 amino acids. The CDR3 spells CASSPPGNPYYEQYF. In nucleotides, the CDR3 is TGTGCCAGCAGTCCCCCGGGGAACCCCTACTACGAGCAGTACTTC.

The chain recombines TRBV6-5 with TRBJ1-2; D may be TRBD1 (5 bases). The CDR3 totals 15 residues. The germline CDR1 and CDR2 sequences are MNHEY and SVGAGI. The V gene lost 2 bases and the J gene lost 2 bases, with 12 bases spanning the gap. The CDR3 DNA follows: TGTGCCAGCAGTTACAGATTTGGGGGGAACTATGGCTACACCTTC. Translating gives CASSYRFGGNYGYTF.

This chain joins TRBV7-2 and TRBJ2-7; 12 nucleotides match TRBD2. The CDR3 spans 14 residues. Germline lookup yields CDR1 SGHTA and CDR2 FQGNSA. The V and J ends lost 3 bases and 5 bases, in that order; junction bases with no gene match: 2. Written as DNA, the CDR3 is TGTGCCAGCAGCTTGACTAGCGGGAGTAACGAGCAGTACTTC. Translation gives CASSLTSGSNEQYF.

This chain connects TRBV5-1 to TRBJ2-7; 7 bases align to TRBD1. The CDR3 totals 14 residues. Trimming cost V 6 bases and J 4 bases; bases outside gene matches: 10. Germline V gene data show CDR1 as SGHRS and CDR2 as YFSETQ. The CDR3 spells CASTPGTVGYEQYF. The CDR3 coding sequence is TGCGCCAGCACCCCCGGGACAGTCGGGTACGAGCAGTACTTC. Together with reference TRBV5-1 and TRBJ2-7, the CDR3 gives the full variable domain: KAGVTQTPRYLIKTRGQQVTLSCSPISGHRSVSWYQQTPGQGLQFLFEYFSETQRNKGNFPGRFSGRQFSNSRSEMNVSTLELGDSALYLCASTPGTVGYEQYFGPGTRLTVT.

V gene TRBV25-1 combines with J gene TRBJ2-1; D is tentatively TRBD1 or TRBD2 (5 bases each). CDR3 length equals 14 residues. The germline V gene has CDR1 MGHDK and CDR2 SYGVNS. Trimming took off 4 bases at V and 10 bases at J, with 17 bases between the two ends. CDR3 region: CASSASLGEREQFF. DNA for the CDR3: TGTGCCAGCAGTGCTTCCTTGGGGGAACGGGAGCAGTTCTTC.

As to this clone: This sample also contains other DNA sequences that code for the same CDR3. The CDR3: CASSLGAGSYNEQFF. The CDR3, as DNA: TGCGCCAGCAGCTTGGGGGCTGGGTCGTACAATGAGCAGTTCTTC. The chain is built from TRBV5-1 and TRBJ2-1; D uncertain. In germline, CDR1 is SGHRS, CDR2 YFSETQ. V lost 0 bases, J lost 4 bases, and 11 bases lay in between. The CDR3 totals 15 residues.

This clone turned up a few times. Within the sample, other DNA sequences also encode this same CDR3. The chain employs TRBV5-1 and TRBJ2-3; D unresolved. The ends were cut back, 0 bases at V and 6 bases at J, with 5 bases in the middle. Germline assignment: CDR1 SGHRS and CDR2 YFSETQ. The CDR3 spans 12 residues. The CDR3 DNA is TGCGCCAGCAGCTTGGCTGGGGATACGCAGTATTTT. Residues: CASSLAGDTQYF.

The V gene is TRBV7-2, the J gene TRBJ2-1; 13 nucleotides line up with TRBD2. This CDR3 spans 18 amino acids. Losses at the gene ends were 4 bases for V and 8 bases for J; bases not matched to a gene: 14. From germline, CDR1 is SGHTA and CDR2 FQGNSA. CDR3 residues: CASSSQRTSGRGGDEQFF. The CDR3 DNA follows: TGTGCCAGCAGCTCTCAGCGGACTAGCGGGAGAGGGGGCGATGAGCAGTTCTTC.

V usage is TRBV4-1 and J usage is TRBJ2-7; 7 positions agree with TRBD2. This CDR3 comprises 14 residues. Germline V CDR1 and CDR2: MGHRA, YSYEKL. V dropped 4 bases and J dropped 5; count of bases not matched to a gene: 8. CDR3 in amino acids: CASSPRWGGNEQYF. For the CDR3, the DNA is TGCGCCAGCAGCCCACGCTGGGGAGGGAACGAGCAGTACTTC.

The rearrangement joins TRBV28 to TRBJ1-5, with 8 positions matching TRBD1. Germline V CDR1 and CDR2: MDHEN, SYDVKM. CDR3 length equals 16 residues. The V gene end was trimmed by 7 bases and the J gene end by 4 bases; junction bases not matched to a gene: 12. CDR3 DNA: TGTGCCAGCAACCACCCAGGGGGCTCGGGGAATCAGCCCCAGCATTTT. Translating it yields CASNHPGGSGNQPQHF. The variable domain in full, completed from reference TRBV28 and TRBJ1-5, reads DVKVTQSSRYLVKRTGEKVFLECVQDMDHENMFWYRQDPGLGLRLIYFSYDVKMKEKGDIPEGYSVSREKKERFSLILESASTNQTSMYLCASNHPGGSGNQPQHFGDGTRLSIL.

The chain combines TRBV7-2 with TRBJ1-2, with a weak D call TRBD1 (5 bases). Deletions cut 4 bases from V and 7 bases from J, with 16 bases between. Per the germline V gene, CDR1 is SGHTA and CDR2 is FQGNSA. This CDR3 is built from 14 residues. The CDR3: CASSSDSLGGGYTF. For the CDR3, the DNA is TGTGCCAGCAGCTCCGACTCCCTGGGGGGTGGCTACACCTTC.

This rearrangement joins TRBV7-8 to TRBJ2-7; 11 bases fit TRBD2. Trimming cost V 0 bases and J 5 bases; bases outside gene matches: 9. Germline V CDR1 and CDR2: SGHVS, FQNEAQ. The CDR3 is 17 residues long. CDR3 sequence reads: CASSLALAGGLKDEQYF. The CDR3 nucleotides read TGTGCCAGCAGCTTAGCGCTAGCGGGAGGTCTTAAGGACGAGCAGTACTTC. Based on the CDR3 plus reference TRBV7-8 and TRBJ2-7, the full variable domain is GAGVSQSPRYKVAKRGQDVALRCDPISGHVSLFWYQQALGQGPEFLTYFQNEAQLDKSGLPSDRFFAERPEGSVSTLKIQRTQQEDSAVYLCASSLALAGGLKDEQYFGPGTRLTVT.

This rearrangement joins TRBV7-6 to TRBJ2-5; tentatively, D is TRBD1 or TRBD2 (6 bases each). CDR3 length equals 13 residues. The V end was cut by 6 bases, the J end by 5 bases, with 13 bases between. In germline, CDR1 is SGHVS, CDR2 FNYEAQ. CDR3 region: CASSFVGGETQYF. CDR3 in DNA: TGTGCCAGCAGTTTTGTGGGGGGCGAGACCCAGTACTTC.

The CDR3 reads CASSLSGAEGYTF. The DNA of the CDR3 is TGCGCCAGCAGCTTATCCGGTGCCGAAGGCTACACCTTC. The chain combines TRBV5-1 with TRBJ1-2; D gene uncertain. V shed 2 bases and J shed 8 bases, with 13 bases lying between them. The length of the CDR3 is 13 residues. Germline assignment: CDR1 SGHRS and CDR2 YFSETQ.

This clone was counted once. The chain has TRBV28 and TRBJ1-2; D is unclear. This CDR3 contains 12 residues. Germline V gene data show CDR1 as MDHEN and CDR2 as SYDVKM. V was pared by 3 bases and J by 8 bases, with 10 bases between. CDR3 sequence reads: CASSFTAPGYTF. In DNA, the CDR3 is TGTGCCAGCAGTTTTACTGCCCCCGGCTACACCTTC.

The chain has TRBV6-5 and TRBJ1-2; D is perhaps TRBD1 (6 bases). Trimming left V 4 bases short and J 0 bases short, with 12 bases between. The germline V gene encodes CDR1 MNHEY and CDR2 SVGAGI. The CDR3 runs to 15 residues. DNA for the CDR3: TGTGCCAGCAGTTTTCACAGGGCAACTAACTATGGCTACACCTTC. Translation gives CASSFHRATNYGYTF.

The chain recombines TRBV28 with TRBJ1-3; D gene uncertain. The length of the CDR3 is 15 residues. Between the trimmed V and J ends, which lost 6 bases and 2 bases, there was a span of 14 bases. Germline V gene lookup returns CDR1 MDHEN and CDR2 SYDVKM. The CDR3 nucleotides are TGTGCCAGCAGCACCCAGGTTGACGCTGGAAACACCATATATTTT. As protein: CASSTQVDAGNTIYF.